Shown below are 9 T cell receptor beta chains from a single sample sequenced in a study of blood T cell repertoires in COVID-19. The table came from immunoSEQ multiplex PCR; TCRdb's copy has only in-frame clones and leaves some out. This table has tens of thousands of clones, over 70% appearing once. Sequenced: peripheral blood. These receptors came from an elderly woman with active or convalescent COVID-19.

This sequence joins TRBV28 and TRBJ2-5; 9 nucleotides match TRBD1. CDR1 MDHEN and CDR2 SYDVKM come from the germline V gene. The CDR3 covers 17 residues. The junction had 17 bases not matched to a gene; V was cut back by 7 bases and J by 5 bases. The CDR3: CASIPRLGTGSSETQYF. CDR3 bases: TGTGCCAGCATCCCGAGGTTGGGGACAGGGAGTTCGGAGACCCAGTACTTC.

This clone was counted only a few times. The chain employs TRBV3-1 (or the pseudogene TRBV3-2) and TRBJ2-1; 10 nucleotides match TRBD2. The CDR3 sequence is 16 residues long. The germline V gene has CDR1 LGHDT and CDR2 YNNKEL (reference sequence). The V and J ends lost 1 base and 5 bases, in that order; junction bases with no gene match: 5. This CDR3 reads CASSQARTSGDNEQFF. CDR3 nucleotide sequence: TGTGCCAGCAGCCAAGCAAGGACTAGCGGCGACAATGAGCAGTTCTTC.

This sequence joins TRBV28 and TRBJ1-3, with TRBD1 identical over 10 bases. Unmatched junction bases numbered 2, after V lost 2 bases and J lost 4 bases. Germline V gene lookup returns CDR1 MDHEN and CDR2 SYDVKM. The CDR3 runs to 15 residues. Here the CDR3 reads CASSLGTGVGNTIYF. Written as DNA, the CDR3 is TGTGCCAGCAGTTTAGGGACAGGGGTCGGAAACACCATATATTTT.

V gene TRBV3-1 (or the pseudogene TRBV3-2) combines with J gene TRBJ1-4; D gene ambiguous. CDR1 and CDR2 from the germline V gene are LGHDT and YNNKEL (reference sequence). The CDR3 loop spans 15 amino acids. V was clipped by 0 bases and J by 7 bases, with 12 bases between them. The CDR3 bases are TGTGCCAGCAGCCAAGATCGAGGCCCCTTTGAAAAACTGTTTTTT. Protein: CASSQDRGPFEKLFF.

This clone has a single count. The rearrangement joins TRBV5-1 to TRBJ2-5; 14 bases are shared with TRBD2. This CDR3 has 15 residues. V lost 4 bases, J lost 5 bases, and 4 bases stayed unmatched. The germline CDR1 and CDR2 sequences are SGHRS and YFSETQ. For the CDR3, the DNA is TGCGCCAGCAGCCAGGGACTAGCGGGAGTGGAGACCCAGTACTTC. This sequence encodes CASSQGLAGVETQYF.

This clone was counted between two and nine times. This chain connects TRBV21-1 to TRBJ1-1. TRBV21-1 is shown as a pseudogene. This CDR3 has 14 amino acids. The DNA of the CDR3 is TGTGCCAGCAGCAAAGGCGTCGGGAACACTGAAGCTTTCTTT. Amino acid sequence: CASSKGVGNTEAFF.

V usage is TRBV9 and J usage is TRBJ1-1; the D is unclear. With 4 bases removed from V and 5 bases from J, the gap between germline ends came to 6 bases. The CDR3 loop spans 11 amino acids. Germline lookup yields CDR1 SGDLS and CDR2 YYNGEE. In nucleotides, the CDR3 is TGTGCCAGCAGCCCCCAGACTGAAGCTTTCTTT. It specifies CASSPQTEAFF.

V and J are TRBV6-5 and TRBJ2-1; D is possibly TRBD2 (6 bases). The germline V and J ends were trimmed by 11 bases and 4 bases, with 18 bases remaining between them. Germline loops: CDR1 MNHEY, CDR2 SVGAGI. The CDR3 has 14 amino acids. This CDR3 reads CAPSGSGLYNEQFF. In DNA form, the CDR3 reads TGTGCCCCCAGCGGGTCAGGCCTATACAATGAGCAGTTCTTC.

This chain links TRBV27 with TRBJ2-2; TRBD1 aligns across 7 bases. The CDR3 contains 15 residues. J lost 2 bases, V lost 6 bases, and 6 bases had no gene match. Per germline, CDR1 MNHEY and CDR2 SMNVEV (reference sequence). CDR3 sequence (DNA): TGTGCCAGCAGCCCGACAGGGTTCAACACCGGGGAGCTGTTTTTT. Amino acids: CASSPTGFNTGELFF.